This is a list of T cell receptor beta chains from one sample in a study of shared clonotypes between healthy human individuals. Generated by immunoSEQ multiplex PCR, the TCRdb table keeps only in-frame clones and is missing some. The sample has about 1.4 million clones, 96% seen once. Sequenced: naive CD4+ T cells sorted from blood. These receptors were collected from a man aged 25-45 years in good health. Each CDR3 is given with its conserved first and last residue. D genes are given only for firm matches. Size is omitted from some rows. Given values are once, few, many or a class for expanded clones.

abundance	v_gene	j_gene	d_gene	CDR3aa	CDR3nt
-	TRBV5-4	TRBJ2-3	-	CASSPDTYTDTQYF	TGTGCCAGCAGCCCGGACACCTACACAGATACGCAGTATTTT
once	TRBV29-1	TRBJ2-1	TRBD1	CSVQTTYRGMGEQFF	TGCAGCGTTCAGACGACTTACAGGGGGATGGGTGAGCAGTTCTTC
-	TRBV30	TRBJ2-7	TRBD1	CAWQDRGLEQYF	TGTGCCTGGCAGGACAGGGGGCTTGAGCAGTACTTC
once	TRBV4-1	TRBJ2-2	-	CASSHVAGTQNTGELFF	TGCGCCAGCAGCCATGTAGCCGGGACTCAGAACACCGGGGAGCTGTTTTTT
-	TRBV18	TRBJ2-7	-	CASSPRAALEQYF	TGTGCCAGCTCACCACGGGCGGCTCTCGAGCAGTACTTC
-	TRBV11-2	TRBJ1-4	-	CASSLNYGTEKLFF	TGTGCCAGCAGCTTAAATTACGGGACTGAAAAACTGTTTTTT
-	TRBV4-3	TRBJ2-1	TRBD2	CASSQAGTSNEQFF	TGCGCCAGCAGCCAAGCCGGGACTAGCAATGAGCAGTTCTTC
-	TRBV19	TRBJ2-3	TRBD2	CASSIREAGGIDTQYF	TGTGCCAGTAGTATAAGAGAAGCGGGAGGGATTGATACGCAGTATTTT
-	TRBV27	TRBJ1-3	-	CASSPARGSSGNTIYF	TGTGCCAGCAGTCCCGCCCGGGGGTCCTCCGGAAACACCATATATTTT
-	TRBV6-1	TRBJ2-7	TRBD1	CASSGSEGGQGPLHEQYF	TGTGCCAGCAGTGGATCAGAAGGTGGACAGGGGCCTCTCCACGAGCAGTACTTC
-	TRBV4-3	TRBJ2-5	TRBD2	CASSQGSSGRAGETQYF	TGCGCCAGCAGCCAAGGATCTAGCGGGAGGGCCGGTGAGACCCAGTACTTC
-	TRBV7-2	TRBJ2-7	-	CASSFGGNSYEQYF	TGTGCCAGCAGCTTTGGCGGGAACTCCTACGAGCAGTACTTC
-	TRBV9	TRBJ2-1	-	CASSGAAGSVNEQFF	TGTGCCAGCAGCGGGGCTGCGGGGTCTGTCAATGAGCAGTTCTTC
-	TRBV7-2	TRBJ2-5	TRBD1	CASSTTGWRETQYF	TGTGCCAGCAGCACGACAGGGTGGAGAGAGACCCAGTACTTC
-	TRBV18	TRBJ1-3	-	CASSPPQGLGNTIYF	TGTGCCAGCTCACCACCTCAAGGTCTTGGAAACACCATATATTTT
-	TRBV5-1	TRBJ2-5	-	CASSLGQQETQYF	TGCGCCAGCAGCCTCGGACAGCAAGAGACCCAGTACTTC
-	TRBV28	TRBJ1-1	TRBD1	CASSIRQGGRPEAFF	TGTGCCAGCAGTATAAGACAGGGCGGGCGGCCTGAAGCTTTCTTT
once	TRBV28	TRBJ2-7	-	CASRTVYEQYF	TGTGCCAGCAGGACAGTTTACGAGCAGTACTTC
-	TRBV6-4	TRBJ2-1	-	CASSDSSYLLMGSRLNEQFF	TGTGCCAGCAGTGACTCGAGCTACCTCCTTATGGGGTCACGTCTCAATGAGCAGTTCTTC
-	TRBV5-4	TRBJ2-6	-	CASSLFRNSGANVLTF	TGTGCCAGCAGCCTCTTCAGGAACTCTGGGGCCAACGTCCTGACTTTC
-	TRBV6-5	TRBJ2-7	-	CASSYEQRGWPYEQYF	TGTGCCAGCAGTTACGAGCAGAGGGGTTGGCCCTACGAGCAGTACTTC
-	TRBV28	TRBJ1-1	TRBD1	CASSQHRGRTEAFF	TGTGCCAGCAGTCAACACAGGGGGAGAACTGAAGCTTTCTTT
-	TRBV29-1	TRBJ2-7	-	CSVSWQENEQYF	TGCAGCGTTTCGTGGCAGGAGAACGAGCAGTACTTC
-	TRBV29-1	TRBJ2-7	-	CSVDTSRGDSYEQYF	TGCAGCGTTGATACCTCTCGGGGAGACTCCTACGAGCAGTACTTC
-	TRBV4-3	TRBJ2-7	TRBD2	CASSQGRSSGLADYEQYF	TGCGCCAGCAGCCAAGGAAGGTCGTCGGGACTAGCGGACTACGAGCAGTACTTC
-	TRBV2	TRBJ1-2	-	CASSGTDYGYTF	TGTGCCAGCAGTGGGACAGATTATGGCTACACCTTC
-	TRBV5-4	TRBJ2-7	-	CASSSQGRDSYEQYF	TGTGCCAGCAGCTCACAGGGGAGGGACTCCTACGAGCAGTACTTC
-	TRBV11-2	TRBJ2-3	TRBD1	CASSSYGTVLREGPQYF	TGTGCCAGCAGCTCTTACGGGACAGTTCTCCGGGAAGGGCCGCAGTATTTT
-	TRBV9	TRBJ2-7	TRBD1	CASSVAVQGAQEQYF	TGTGCCAGCAGCGTAGCTGTCCAGGGGGCGCAGGAGCAGTACTTC
-	TRBV6-5	TRBJ2-7	-	CASSTDRTPSYEQYF	TGTGCCAGCAGCACCGACAGGACCCCCTCCTACGAGCAGTACTTC
-	TRBV29-1	TRBJ2-3	-	CSVARSLVTDTQYF	TGCAGCGTTGCCAGGAGCTTGGTCACAGATACGCAGTATTTT
-	TRBV11-2	TRBJ2-1	-	CASSPIPPYNEQFF	TGTGCCAGCAGCCCGATTCCCCCCTACAATGAGCAGTTCTTC
-	TRBV27	TRBJ2-7	-	CASSRSLESYEQYF	TGTGCCAGCAGTCGCTCACTAGAGTCCTACGAGCAGTACTTC
-	TRBV4-2	TRBJ1-5	-	CASSQGEGGNQPQHF	TGTGCCAGCAGCCAAGGGGAGGGGGGCAATCAGCCCCAGCATTTT
-	TRBV28	TRBJ2-7	TRBD2	CASSPRTSRREQYF	TGTGCCAGCAGTCCGCGGACTAGTCGGAGGGAGCAGTACTTC
-	TRBV14	TRBJ2-2	-	CASSQVRGGTGELFF	TGTGCCAGCAGCCAAGTGAGGGGTGGCACCGGGGAGCTGTTTTTT
-	TRBV7-3	TRBJ2-2	TRBD2	CASSSRLAGRTGELFF	TGTGCCAGCAGCTCCCGACTAGCGGGCCGTACCGGGGAGCTGTTTTTT
-	TRBV28	TRBJ1-5	-	CASALGGASHQPQHF	TGTGCCAGCGCTCTGGGTGGGGCAAGCCATCAGCCCCAGCATTTT
-	TRBV30	TRBJ1-5	TRBD1	CAWYQGASNQPQHF	TGTGCCTGGTACCAGGGGGCGAGCAATCAGCCCCAGCATTTT
once	TRBV27	TRBJ2-1	-	CAGTSGPNEQFF	TGTGCCGGGACCTCTGGACCTAATGAGCAGTTCTTC
-	TRBV6-5	TRBJ1-1	-	CASSYSWSLNTEAFF	TGTGCCAGCAGTTACTCCTGGTCCTTGAACACTGAAGCTTTCTTT
-	TRBV4-2	TRBJ1-2	-	CASSLPDRGIFYGYTF	TGTGCCAGCAGCCTTCCGGACCGAGGAATTTTCTATGGCTACACCTTC
-	TRBV5-4	TRBJ1-2	-	CASSLPGDNYGYTF	TGTGCCAGCAGCTTGCCAGGGGACAACTATGGCTACACCTTC
-	TRBV28	TRBJ1-1	-	CASCRRADTEAFF	TGTGCCAGCTGTCGCAGGGCGGACACTGAAGCTTTCTTT
-	TRBV30	TRBJ1-1	-	CAWSVLDKAFF	TGTGCCTGGAGTGTGTTGGATAAAGCTTTCTTT
few	TRBV25-1	TRBJ1-5	-	CASSDALGQPQHF	TGTGCCAGCAGTGATGCACTCGGACAGCCCCAGCATTTT
once	TRBV28	TRBJ2-7	-	CASSTPVSPSYEQYF	TGTGCCAGCAGTACCCCCGTGTCTCCCTCCTACGAGCAGTACTTC
-	TRBV5-6	TRBJ2-5	TRBD1	CASSLDGRGRQETQYF	TGTGCCAGCAGCTTGGATGGCAGGGGGCGTCAAGAGACCCAGTACTTC
-	TRBV11-2	TRBJ2-7	-	CASSRSGRGEQYF	TGTGCCAGCAGCCGCAGCGGTCGGGGGGAGCAGTACTTC
few	TRBV27	TRBJ1-2	TRBD1	CASRPQGSDGYTF	TGTGCCAGCAGGCCACAGGGGTCGGATGGCTACACCTTC
once	TRBV5-4	TRBJ2-7	-	CASSPPGQSSYEQYF	TGTGCCAGCAGCCCCCCGGGGCAGAGCTCCTACGAGCAGTACTTC